The 23 T cell receptor beta chains below come from one sample, sequenced in a study of cytomegalovirus exposure and HLA in healthy donors. In the PCR, 60 Vbeta and 13 Jbeta primers were used. Repertoires were generated with immunoSEQ multiplex PCR, while TCRdb's copy carries only in-frame clones and drops some. This table holds 95,000 to 100,000 clones, about 80% found once. The sequencing input was PBMCs. Source of these receptors: a man aged 40-49 years in good health and CMV-seronegative.

The V and J genes are TRBV7-9 and TRBJ2-3, with 7 bases aligning to TRBD1. The CDR3 sequence is 13 residues long. J gave up 8 bases and V 1 base, and 3 bases lay outside the gene matches. Germline assignment: CDR1 SEHNR and CDR2 FQNEAQ (reference sequence). The CDR3 here is CASSLVGGITQYF. The CDR3 coding sequence is TGTGCCAGCAGCTTAGTAGGGGGCATTACGCAGTATTTT.

The chain carries TRBV9 and TRBJ2-3; the match to TRBD2 covers 14 bases. The CDR3 covers 17 residues. V lost 3 bases, J lost 6 bases, and 9 bases stayed unmatched. Germline V CDR1 and CDR2: SGDLS, YYNGEE. The CDR3 reads CASSESGTSGSGDTQYF. The CDR3, as DNA: TGTGCCAGCAGCGAGTCCGGGACTAGCGGGAGTGGGGATACGCAGTATTTT.

This rearrangement joins TRBV10-3 to TRBJ2-7; 7 bases line up with TRBD1. CDR3 length equals 16 residues. J lost 1 base, V lost 3 bases, and 9 bases had no gene match. Per the germline V gene, CDR1 is ENHRY and CDR2 is SYGVKD. CDR3 sequence reads: CAISDDRVTISYEQYF. CDR3 coding DNA: TGTGCCATCAGTGATGACAGGGTGACTATTTCCTACGAGCAGTACTTC.

This clone showed up just once. The CDR3, as DNA: TGCAGCGTGGGGACAGGAGCAGATACGCAGTATTTT. Translated, it gives CSVGTGADTQYF. This chain connects TRBV29-1 to TRBJ2-3; TRBD1 agrees at 8 bases. Trimming at V came to 6 bases and at J to 4 bases, leaving 3 bases not matched to a gene. Per the germline V gene, CDR1 is SQVTM and CDR2 is ANQGSEA. The length of the CDR3 is 12 residues.

Only one count was recorded for this clone. The V and J genes are TRBV7-8 and TRBJ1-2; perhaps TRBD1 as D (5 bases). CDR1 is SGHVS and CDR2 is FQNEAQ in the germline V gene. The V end lost 2 bases, the J end lost 2 bases, and 18 bases lay between the germline ends. The CDR3 runs 17 residues. CDR3 sequence: CASSLKRLDTRNYGYTF. The CDR3 coding sequence is TGTGCCAGCAGCTTAAAACGCCTGGACACACGAAACTATGGCTACACCTTC. The variable domain in full, completed from reference TRBV7-8 and TRBJ1-2, reads GAGVSQSPRYKVAKRGQDVALRCDPISGHVSLFWYQQALGQGPEFLTYFQNEAQLDKSGLPSDRFFAERPEGSVSTLKIQRTQQEDSAVYLCASSLKRLDTRNYGYTFGSGTRLTVV.

The chain joins TRBV9 to TRBJ2-1, with TRBD1 identical over 7 bases. Trimming at V came to 6 bases and at J to 4 bases, leaving 7 bases not matched to a gene. Germline lookup yields CDR1 SGDLS and CDR2 YYNGEE. This CDR3 is 14 amino acids long. CDR3 amino acids: CASNRDRDYNEQFF. CDR3 nucleotides: TGTGCCAGCAACCGGGACAGAGATTACAATGAGCAGTTCTTC.

The V and J genes are TRBV19 and TRBJ1-5; D gene uncertain. The length of the CDR3 is 17 residues. V lost 1 base, J lost 0 bases, and 13 bases lay in between. Germline V gene lookup returns CDR1 LNHDA and CDR2 SQIVND (reference sequence). The CDR3 protein is CASSIAQAPYSNQPQHF. The CDR3 nucleotides read TGTGCCAGTAGTATAGCCCAGGCCCCCTATAGCAATCAGCCCCAGCATTTT.

The chain has TRBV19 and TRBJ2-1; 8 nucleotides line up with TRBD1. Germline CDR1 and CDR2: LNHDA and SQIVND (reference sequence). The CDR3 extends over 14 amino acids. V was clipped by 7 bases and J by 4 bases; unmatched bases: 6. The CDR3 coding sequence is TGTGCCAGTAAGGACAGGGTATGGTACAATGAGCAGTTCTTC. The encoded protein is CASKDRVWYNEQFF.

In its sample, this clone was seen a few times. The rearrangement uses TRBV2 and TRBJ1-1, with D unresolved. Germline V gene sequence: CDR1 SNHLY, CDR2 FYNNEI. There are 11 residues in the CDR3. Trimming left V 5 bases short and J 6 bases short, with 7 bases between. In nucleotides, the CDR3 is TGTGCCAGCAGTCGTCGTGCTGAAGCTTTCTTT. Protein product: CASSRRAEAFF.

This chain joins TRBV27 and TRBJ2-2, with 11 bases lining up with TRBD1. CDR1 is MNHEY, CDR2 SMNVEV, per germline (reference sequence). J was trimmed by 4 bases and V by 8 bases; bases with no gene match: 9. CDR3 length equals 16 residues. This chain's CDR3 is CASHTGTGGLTGELFF. The CDR3 DNA follows: TGTGCCAGCCACACCGGGACAGGGGGACTCACCGGGGAGCTGTTTTTT.

This clone was observed a few times. J is TRBJ2-1 and V is TRBV6-5, with 12 bases fitting TRBD2. The V gene end was trimmed by 6 bases and the J gene end by 4 bases; junction bases not matched to a gene: 4. Germline CDR1 is MNHEY and CDR2 is SVGAGI. The CDR3 has 15 residues. The CDR3 loop is CASSSTSGGYNEQFF. CDR3 nucleotide sequence: TGTGCCAGCAGCTCCACTAGCGGGGGGTACAATGAGCAGTTCTTC.

J is TRBJ2-1 and V is TRBV15; no clear D. Germline V gene sequence: CDR1 LNHNV, CDR2 YYDKDF (reference sequence). The CDR3 is made up of 12 amino acids. V dropped 5 bases and J dropped 9 bases, with 11 bases sitting between them. Here the CDR3 DNA reads TGTGCCACCAGCCCCCGGTCTGGTGAGCAGTTCTTC. This gives the protein CATSPRSGEQFF.

This clone was found once. J is TRBJ1-2 and V is TRBV19; possibly TRBD1 for D (5 bases). This CDR3 contains 16 residues. CDR1 and CDR2 from the germline V gene are LNHDA and SQIVND (reference sequence). The V gene lost 6 bases and the J gene lost 0 bases, with 17 bases spanning the gap. The CDR3 loop reads CASSLGMDNPNYGYTF. CDR3 DNA: TGTGCCAGTAGCCTAGGTATGGACAATCCTAACTATGGCTACACCTTC.

The chain employs TRBV6-1 and TRBJ2-7; 11 positions agree with TRBD2. The CDR3 has 15 residues. The germline CDR1 and CDR2 sequences are MNHNS and SASEGT. V lost 10 bases and J lost 2; bases outside the gene matches: 10. DNA for the CDR3: TGTGCCATCCTGACTAGCGGGGCCTCCCCCTACGAGCAGTACTTC. Protein product: CAILTSGASPYEQYF.

On this clone itself: At one end the junction does not follow the germline gene, possibly because of a read error. The J gene is TRBJ2-7, the V gene TRBV5-6; TRBD2 aligns across 7 bases. This CDR3 has 14 amino acids. Germline CDR1 is SGHDT and CDR2 is YYEEEE. CDR3 sequence (DNA): TGTGCCTGCAGCTGGGGTCTAGGGGAGGGCGAGCAGTACTTC. This codes for CACSWGLGEGEQYF.

The chain carries TRBV6-5 and TRBJ2-7; TRBD2 aligns across 9 bases. Germline loops: CDR1 MNHEY, CDR2 SVGAGI. V lost 3 bases, J lost 2 bases, and 5 bases stayed unmatched. The CDR3 covers 15 residues. The CDR3 reads CASSYSSGTTYEQYF. CDR3 DNA: TGTGCCAGCAGTTATTCTAGCGGGACCACCTACGAGCAGTACTTC.

V gene TRBV9 combines with J gene TRBJ2-1; 16 bases line up with TRBD2. CDR3 size: 14 residues. CDR1 is SGDLS and CDR2 is YYNGEE in the germline V gene. V dropped 3 bases and J dropped 15; count of bases not matched to a gene: 6. The CDR3 protein is CASSGGTSGGAWFF. CDR3 DNA sequence: TGTGCCAGCAGCGGGGGGACTAGCGGGGGGGCCTGGTTCTTC.

The chain links TRBV9 to TRBJ2-3, with 10 bases that match TRBD1. Germline V gives CDR1 SGDLS, CDR2 YYNGEE. J gave up 7 bases and V 4 bases, and 15 bases lay outside the gene matches. CDR3 length equals 17 residues. The CDR3 loop is CASSPIDRGRGSYTQYF. The DNA of the CDR3 is TGTGCCAGCAGCCCAATCGACAGGGGGCGCGGTTCCTATACGCAGTATTTT.

The chain is built from TRBV28 and TRBJ1-3, with D tentatively TRBD1 (5 bases). This CDR3 is built from 16 residues. V lost 5 bases, J lost 2 bases, and 16 bases lay in between. Germline V lookup: CDR1 MDHEN, CDR2 SYDVKM. The chain's CDR3 is CASSIALGGAGNTIYF. In DNA form, the CDR3 reads TGTGCCAGCAGTATCGCATTGGGGGGAGCTGGAAACACCATATATTTT. Supplemented by reference TRBV28 and TRBJ1-3, the full variable domain reads DVKVTQSSRYLVKRTGEKVFLECVQDMDHENMFWYRQDPGLGLRLIYFSYDVKMKEKGDIPEGYSVSREKKERFSLILESASTNQTSMYLCASSIALGGAGNTIYFGEGSWLTVV.

V is TRBV28 and J is TRBJ2-5; TRBD1 agrees at 8 bases. Near its end, the DNA agrees better with TRBJ2-7, so the J call may be wrong. This CDR3 has 14 amino acids. The V gene's germline CDR1 is MDHEN and CDR2 SYDVKM. This CDR3 is CASRSTGAGYEQYF. DNA for the CDR3: TGTGCCAGCAGGTCGACAGGGGCTGGGTACGAGCAGTACTTC.

This chain uses TRBV7-8 with TRBJ2-7; weak D call: TRBD2 (5 bases). V was shortened by 1 base and J by 0 bases, with 10 bases between the two germline ends. CDR3 length: 15 amino acids. Germline-derived CDR1 and CDR2 are SGHVS and FQNEAQ. CDR3 loop: CASSLVEGSSYEQYF. CDR3 DNA: TGTGCCAGCAGCTTAGTAGAAGGGAGCTCCTACGAGCAGTACTTC.

V gene TRBV28 combines with J gene TRBJ1-2, with D possibly being TRBD1 (6 bases). The CDR3 is made up of 14 amino acids. The germline V gene has CDR1 MDHEN and CDR2 SYDVKM. The V end was cut by 2 bases, the J end by 3 bases, with 10 bases between. CDR3: CASSLRTVHYGYTF. The CDR3 DNA sequence: TGTGCCAGCAGTTTAAGGACAGTACACTATGGCTACACCTTC.

This clone showed up just once. CDR3 nucleotide sequence: TGCAGCGTCGGGGAAAGGGGGCGGTATGGCTACACCTTC. Protein product: CSVGERGRYGYTF. The chain couples TRBV29-1 to TRBJ1-2, with 7 bases fitting TRBD1. This CDR3 spans 13 amino acids. The V segment lost 6 bases and the J segment 5 bases; nucleotides outside the gene matches: 9. Germline assignment: CDR1 SQVTM and CDR2 ANQGSEA.